One and the same sample provided the 28 T cell receptor beta chains below, sequenced in a study of blood T cell repertoires in COVID-19. Measured with immunoSEQ multiplex PCR; TCRdb has only the in-frame clones, and not every one. Here the sample spans 60,000 or so clones, roughly 90% being singletons. Material for sequencing was peripheral blood. The source is a human donor in a cohort sampled during active COVID-19.

This chain joins TRBV5-1 and TRBJ2-5; D is possibly TRBD1 (6 bases). The germline gives CDR1 SGHRS, CDR2 YFSETQ. Trimming removed 5 bases from V and 4 bases from J, with 15 bases in between. This CDR3 region has 14 residues. The CDR3 reads CASRTGSGSETQYF. CDR3 coding DNA: TGCGCCAGCAGGACAGGTTCTGGATCAGAGACCCAGTACTTC.

The rearrangement joins TRBV6-5 to TRBJ2-7; 11 bases are shared with TRBD1. Germline assignment: CDR1 MNHEY and CDR2 SVGAGI. The CDR3 is 14 amino acids. V gave up 10 bases and J gave up 4 bases; unmatched junction bases: 9. CDR3 DNA sequence: TGTGCCACGAAGGGAGGACAGGGGGCTTACGAGCAGTACTTC. Translation gives CATKGGQGAYEQYF.

In its sample, this clone was seen once. CDR3 amino acids: CASSYGGASTDTQYF. The CDR3 DNA sequence: TGTGCCAGCAGTTACGGAGGAGCCAGCACAGATACGCAGTATTTT. The rearrangement uses TRBV6-5 and TRBJ2-3, with TRBD2 as a possible D gene (5 bases). The CDR3 extends over 15 amino acids. Germline V CDR1 and CDR2: MNHEY, SVGAGI. Trimming shortened V by 2 bases and J by 0 bases, and 9 bases separated the two germline ends.

The J gene is TRBJ2-1, the V gene TRBV5-1; D is possibly TRBD2 (7 bases). Per germline, CDR1 SGHRS and CDR2 YFSETQ. The V end lost 0 bases, the J end lost 5 bases, and 9 bases lay between the germline ends. CDR3 length equals 14 residues. CDR3 sequence: CASSLDGGHNEQFF. The DNA of the CDR3 is TGCGCCAGCAGCTTGGACGGGGGGCACAATGAGCAGTTCTTC.

The chain employs TRBV5-6 and TRBJ1-1; no definite D call. Germline lookup yields CDR1 SGHDT and CDR2 YYEEEE. The ends were cut back, 0 bases at V and 0 bases at J, with 9 bases in the middle. The length of the CDR3 is 15 residues. The CDR3 region is CASSLERLMNTEAFF. The CDR3, as DNA: TGTGCCAGCAGCTTGGAGCGGTTAATGAACACTGAAGCTTTCTTT.

This sequence joins TRBV19 and TRBJ2-5, with D maybe TRBD1 (5 bases). CDR3 length: 13 amino acids. The germline gives CDR1 LNHDA, CDR2 SQIVND (reference sequence). The V and J ends lost 4 bases and 5 bases respectively, with 11 bases between them. CDR3: CASSRTPRETQYF. CDR3 DNA sequence: TGTGCCAGTAGTAGGACACCTCGGGAGACCCAGTACTTC.

The chain links TRBV6-2 or TRBV6-3 to TRBJ1-2, with TRBD1 as a possible D gene (5 bases). Trimming took off 2 bases at V and 8 bases at J, with 12 bases between the two ends. CDR1 MNHEY and CDR2 SVGEGT come from the germline V gene. This CDR3 spans 13 amino acids. The CDR3 loop is CASSYLAQGGYTF. The CDR3, as DNA: TGTGCCAGCAGTTACCTGGCCCAGGGAGGCTACACCTTC.

The rearrangement joins TRBV27 to TRBJ1-4, with 8 bases aligning to TRBD1. With 4 bases clipped from V and 8 bases from J, the junction kept 6 bases outside the gene matches. The CDR3 totals 14 residues. From germline, CDR1 is MNHEY and CDR2 SMNVEV (reference sequence). The CDR3 reads CASSSGGQGEKLFF. DNA of the CDR3: TGTGCCAGCAGTTCTGGAGGACAGGGAGAAAAACTGTTTTTT.

The chain uses TRBV4-1 and TRBJ2-1; the D gene is possibly TRBD2 (6 bases). The CDR3 length is 13 residues. Per the germline V gene, CDR1 is MGHRA and CDR2 is YSYEKL. V was clipped by 7 bases and J by 8 bases, with 15 bases between them. The CDR3 DNA is TGCGCCAGCATGGGACGCGGGATCGATGAGCAGTTCTTC. It codes for CASMGRGIDEQFF.

J is TRBJ2-5 and V is TRBV7-8; 7 positions match TRBD1. J was trimmed by 3 bases and V by 5 bases; bases with no gene match: 9. CDR1 SGHVS and CDR2 FQNEAQ come from the germline V gene. The CDR3 loop spans 15 amino acids. CDR3 nucleotide sequence: TGTGCCAGCAGCCCAACCGGGACAGACGAAGAGACCCAGTACTTC. This gives the protein CASSPTGTDEETQYF.

The chain links TRBV7-9 to TRBJ1-5; D might be TRBD1 (6 bases). Germline V gene sequence: CDR1 SEHNR, CDR2 FQNEAQ (reference sequence). There are 15 residues in the CDR3. Trimming shortened V by 4 bases and J by 0 bases, and 10 bases separated the two germline ends. This CDR3 reads CASSSLDSSNQPQHF. The DNA of the CDR3 is TGTGCCAGCAGCTCATTGGACAGTAGCAATCAGCCCCAGCATTTT.

The chain links TRBV7-6 to TRBJ2-2; D possibly corresponds to TRBD1 (5 bases). V was pared by 5 bases and J by 7 bases, with 17 bases between. Germline-derived CDR1 and CDR2 are SGHVS and FNYEAQ. The CDR3 is 15 amino acids. In DNA form, the CDR3 reads TGTGCCAGCAGCCCAACGGCAGGGTCTGGCGGGGAGCTGTTTTTT. This codes for CASSPTAGSGGELFF.

The rearrangement joins TRBV15 to TRBJ1-6, with 9 bases lining up with TRBD1. From germline, CDR1 is LNHNV and CDR2 YYDKDF (reference sequence). With 1 base clipped from V and 7 bases from J, the junction kept 2 bases outside the gene matches. The CDR3 spans 15 residues. DNA of the CDR3: TGTGCCACCAGCAGAGCCGGACAGGGGAATTCACCCCTCCACTTT. Translation: CATSRAGQGNSPLHF.

CDR3 sequence: CASSPGMTGAVSNTEAFF. CDR3 DNA: TGCGCCAGCAGCCCGGGAATGACGGGAGCGGTATCGAACACTGAAGCTTTCTTT. V and J are TRBV4-1 and TRBJ1-1; D is ambiguous. Per the germline V gene, CDR1 is MGHRA and CDR2 is YSYEKL. This CDR3 contains 18 residues. V gave up 4 bases and J gave up 1 base, with 22 bases separating them.

The gene calls are TRBV10-3 and TRBJ2-3, with 8 bases fitting TRBD1. This CDR3 spans 14 amino acids. The ends lost 7 bases at V and 4 bases at J; junction bases unmatched: 7. Germline CDR1 is ENHRY and CDR2 is SYGVKD. DNA for the CDR3: TGTGCCATCACCCGGACAGGGCTGGCAGATACGCAGTATTTT. Its protein product is CAITRTGLADTQYF.

This clone has only a few counts. The V call is TRBV7-9, the J call TRBJ1-6; TRBD1 might be the D (5 bases). Looked up from germline, CDR1 is SEHNR and CDR2 is FQNEAQ (reference sequence). The CDR3 is 14 amino acids. The V end lost 6 bases, the J end lost 8 bases, and 14 bases lay between the germline ends. The CDR3 nucleotides are TGTGCCAGCAGTAGCGGGGCGAAGGATTCACCCCTCCACTTT. Its translation is CASSSGAKDSPLHF.

The chain recombines TRBV14 with TRBJ1-6; unclear D gene. Trimming removed 0 bases from V and 14 bases from J, with 5 bases in between. This CDR3 spans 11 amino acids. From germline, CDR1 is SGHDN and CDR2 FVKESK. The CDR3 here is CASSQERALHF. The CDR3 DNA reads as TGTGCCAGCAGCCAAGAACGGGCCCTCCACTTT.

The sample holds one count of this clone. J is TRBJ2-7 and V is TRBV28, with D perhaps matching TRBD1 (5 bases). V lost 6 bases and J lost 6, with 21 bases in between. CDR1 and CDR2 (germline): MDHEN, SYDVKM. The CDR3 is 15 amino acids. Here the CDR3 reads CASRLTEPSPREQYF. For the CDR3, the DNA is TGTGCCAGCAGACTGACAGAGCCATCTCCTCGCGAGCAGTACTTC.

This chain connects TRBV20-1 to TRBJ2-1; D is unclear. The CDR3 runs 10 residues. V dropped 6 bases and J dropped 3 bases, with 3 bases sitting between them. The germline V gene encodes CDR1 DFQATT and CDR2 SNEGSKA (reference sequence). CDR3 loop: CSAHYNEQFF. CDR3 in DNA: TGCAGTGCCCACTACAATGAGCAGTTCTTC.

This chain uses TRBV18 with TRBJ2-2; a weak D match, TRBD1 (5 bases). Germline-derived CDR1 and CDR2 are KGHSH and LQKENI. V was trimmed by 3 bases and J by 6 bases, leaving 14 bases between them. This CDR3 spans 15 amino acids. CDR3 nucleotide sequence: TGTGCCAGCTCACCGCAGGATGACAGTTCCGGGGAGCTGTTTTTT. Translating gives CASSPQDDSSGELFF.

J is TRBJ1-5 and V is TRBV4-1; D is possibly TRBD1 (6 bases). Trimming shortened V by 2 bases and J by 3 bases, and 11 bases separated the two germline ends. This CDR3 is built from 15 residues. Germline CDR1 reads MGHRA; CDR2 reads YSYEKL. Here the CDR3 DNA reads TGCGCCAGCAGCCAAACGGACAGAGACAATCAGCCCCAGCATTTT. This translates into CASSQTDRDNQPQHF.

The J gene is TRBJ1-5, the V gene TRBV15; D possibly corresponds to TRBD1 (5 bases). This CDR3 is 14 amino acids long. Trimming left V 3 bases short and J 0 bases short, with 6 bases between. In germline, CDR1 is LNHNV, CDR2 YYDKDF (reference sequence). CDR3 sequence reads: CATSRDISNQPQHF. Written as DNA, the CDR3 is TGTGCCACCAGCAGGGACATTAGCAATCAGCCCCAGCATTTT.

V gene TRBV7-8 combines with J gene TRBJ1-1; D uncertain. The germline V gene encodes CDR1 SGHVS and CDR2 FQNEAQ. CDR3 length: 14 amino acids. The ends were cut back, 5 bases at V and 0 bases at J, with 10 bases in the middle. The CDR3 DNA sequence: TGTGCCAGCAGCCGCGGTACGGTGAACACTGAAGCTTTCTTT. It yields the protein CASSRGTVNTEAFF.

The chain links TRBV28 to TRBJ2-7; perhaps TRBD1 as D (5 bases). The CDR3 covers 15 residues. Germline V CDR1 and CDR2: MDHEN, SYDVKM. V dropped 3 bases and J dropped 7 bases, with 19 bases sitting between them. CDR3 protein: CASSFFLRQLGEQYF. DNA of the CDR3: TGTGCCAGCAGTTTCTTCCTTCGACAGTTGGGTGAGCAGTACTTC.

The rearrangement links TRBV7-2 to TRBJ1-5, with 7 bases lining up with TRBD1. There are 16 residues in the CDR3. V lost 5 bases, J lost 3 bases, and 10 bases stayed unmatched. Germline CDR1 SGHTA, CDR2 FQGNSA. DNA for the CDR3: TGTGCCAGCAGCCCTGAAGACAGGGCTTTCAATCAGCCCCAGCATTTT. Translating it yields CASSPEDRAFNQPQHF.

The chain has TRBV6-2 or TRBV6-3 and TRBJ2-1; no definite D call. This CDR3 is 16 amino acids long. The germline V gene encodes CDR1 MNHEY and CDR2 SVGEGT. Trimming removed 2 bases from V and 8 bases from J, with 19 bases in between. The chain's CDR3 is CASSYPVRHGRDEQFF. The CDR3 DNA follows: TGTGCCAGCAGTTACCCGGTGAGACACGGTCGCGATGAGCAGTTCTTC.

V and J are TRBV18 and TRBJ2-7, with D tentatively TRBD1 (7 bases). CDR1 is KGHSH and CDR2 is LQKENI in the germline V gene. The CDR3 length is 17 residues. Trimming cost V 1 base and J 2 bases, with 18 bases left between them. The CDR3 DNA sequence: TGTGCCAGCTCACCACGGGGAGACAGGGACTTCGCCTACGAGCAGTACTTC. It is translated as CASSPRGDRDFAYEQYF.

The chain combines TRBV4-2 with TRBJ2-1, with TRBD2 matching over 12 bases. The CDR3 sequence is 18 residues long. Germline V CDR1 and CDR2: LGHNA, YNFKEQ. The V gene end was trimmed by 1 base and the J gene end by 3 bases; junction bases not matched to a gene: 7. The CDR3 DNA reads as TGTGCCAGCAGCCAAGGCGGGACTAGCGGGCTGGGCTACAATGAGCAGTTCTTC. This sequence encodes CASSQGGTSGLGYNEQFF.